This entry concerns a single T cell receptor beta chain. Its specificity is unknown. This entry is derived from a study of immune evolution from preneoplasia to lung adenocarcinoma. Study results and caveats: Later-stage lesions appeared to have more T cells, more diversity, less clonality.

The data were produced by immunoSEQ multiplex PCR, yet TCRdb's version contains in-frame clones alone and is incomplete. The repertoire consists of around 10,000 clones, with more than 70% occurring once and the leading ten covering less than 5.5%. The V and J ends lost 9 bases and 4 bases respectively, with 21 bases between them. CDR3 size: 15 residues. Germline V gene lookup returns CDR1 SEHNR and CDR2 FQNEAQ (reference sequence). The TCR comes from a person between 65 and 80 years old with lung adenocarcinoma. Some clones in this sample may be carry-over from other donors' samples. The sample consisted of FFPE minimally invasive lung adenocarcinoma tissue. The chain couples TRBV7-9 to TRBJ1-1; TRBD1 is a possible D gene (6 bases). CDR3: CASSFQGIGITEAFF. CDR3 DNA: TGTGCCAGTAGTTTCCAGGGGATCGGCATCACTGAAGCTTTCTTT.